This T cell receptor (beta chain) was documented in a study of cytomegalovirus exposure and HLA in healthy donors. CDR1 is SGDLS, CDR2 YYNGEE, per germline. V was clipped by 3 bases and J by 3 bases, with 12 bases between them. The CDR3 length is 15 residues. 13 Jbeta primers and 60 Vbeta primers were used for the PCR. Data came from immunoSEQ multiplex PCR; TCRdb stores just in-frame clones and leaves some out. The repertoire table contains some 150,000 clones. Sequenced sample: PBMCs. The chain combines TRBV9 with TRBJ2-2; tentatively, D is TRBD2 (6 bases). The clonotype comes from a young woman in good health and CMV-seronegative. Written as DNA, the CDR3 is TGTGCCAGCAGCGGACCGGGAGTCCACACCGGGGAGCTGTTTTTT. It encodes CASSGPGVHTGELFF.